The 2 T cell receptor beta chains presented below share a single source sample, sequenced in a study of T-cell reconstitution after alpha-beta-depleted transplantation in children. Unique molecular identifiers were incorporated into the prepared TCRbeta library. TCRdb independently ran MiXCR on the PCR reads; one entry per CDR3 protein. The sample lists about 27,000 distinct CDR3 sequences, 15% to 20% seen once, with 35% in the top ten. Here the sequenced sample was PBMCs, mostly from graft donor cells, taken 60 days after TCRalphabeta/CD19-depleted stem cell transplant. The source is a male patient between 2 and 10 years old who had a stem cell transplant for acute lymphoblastic leukemia, so the T cells may come from the graft donor.

The gene calls are TRBV18 and TRBJ2-1; D unresolved. The CDR3 sequence is 12 residues long. CDR1 KGHSH and CDR2 LQKENI come from the germline V gene. The germline V and J ends were trimmed by 3 bases and 12 bases, with 12 bases remaining between them. CDR3 sequence (DNA): TGTGCCAGCTCACCCTCAGTCGTAGGGCAGTTCTTC. Its translation: CASSPSVVGQFF.

This clonotype was observed a handful of times. V gene TRBV20-1 combines with J gene TRBJ2-5; 7 bases fit TRBD2. Per germline, CDR1 DFQATT and CDR2 SNEGSKA (reference sequence). The J segment lost 1 base and the V segment lost 2 bases, leaving 1 base of the junction unmatched. This CDR3 is 13 amino acids long. This CDR3 is CSARPGGQETQYF. In DNA form, the CDR3 reads TGCAGTGCTAGACCGGGGGGCCAAGAGACCCAGTACTTC.